This T cell receptor (beta chain) was sequenced for a study of molecular identifiers for immune sequencing clone quantification. Study findings and constraints: Barcode sharing among identical TCR molecules could make large clones appear smaller.

Comment on this clonotype: Its antigen is unidentified.

The CDR3 is 19 amino acids. J lost 0 bases, V lost 0 bases, and 3 bases had no gene match. Germline CDR1 SGHRS, CDR2 YFSETQ. The bulk TCR libraries were made with methods described before and with listed TCR primers. TCRdb reprocessed the PCR reads with MiXCR, giving one entry per CDR3 protein. The table lists about 63,000 distinct CDR3 sequences, about a fifth of them singletons. The sequence derives from a human donor in good health. Some libraries in this study had Jurkat cell RNA spiked in. The sample comprised naive CD8+ T cells from blood, with Jurkat cell RNA spiked in. The subset is: FACS-sorted CD8+CD4-CCR7+CD45RA+ naive T cells. V gene TRBV5-1 combines with J gene TRBJ2-1, with 16 bases fitting TRBD2. CDR3 sequence (DNA): TGCGCCAGCAGCTTGGAGGGACTAGCGGGAGGGAGCTCCTACAATGAGCAGTTCTTC. It translates to CASSLEGLAGGSSYNEQFF.